This TCR beta chain was recorded in a study of blood T cell repertoires in COVID-19. The CDR3 covers 13 residues. Germline loops: CDR1 LNHNV, CDR2 YYDKDF (reference sequence). Trimming took 8 bases from V and 3 from J, leaving 11 bases between them. The method was immunoSEQ multiplex PCR; TCRdb's version includes in-frame clones alone and lacks a portion of them. The repertoire holds about 270,000 clones, with around 90% as singletons. The TCR comes from a woman aged 30 to 39 who had recovered from COVID-19. The V gene is TRBV15, the J gene TRBJ2-1; a weak D match, TRBD2 (6 bases). The sample was PBMCs or T cells enriched from blood (not recorded which). Written as DNA, the CDR3 is TGTGCCACCGGGGGGACCCTCTACAATGAGCAGTTCTTC. Its protein product is CATGGTLYNEQFF.